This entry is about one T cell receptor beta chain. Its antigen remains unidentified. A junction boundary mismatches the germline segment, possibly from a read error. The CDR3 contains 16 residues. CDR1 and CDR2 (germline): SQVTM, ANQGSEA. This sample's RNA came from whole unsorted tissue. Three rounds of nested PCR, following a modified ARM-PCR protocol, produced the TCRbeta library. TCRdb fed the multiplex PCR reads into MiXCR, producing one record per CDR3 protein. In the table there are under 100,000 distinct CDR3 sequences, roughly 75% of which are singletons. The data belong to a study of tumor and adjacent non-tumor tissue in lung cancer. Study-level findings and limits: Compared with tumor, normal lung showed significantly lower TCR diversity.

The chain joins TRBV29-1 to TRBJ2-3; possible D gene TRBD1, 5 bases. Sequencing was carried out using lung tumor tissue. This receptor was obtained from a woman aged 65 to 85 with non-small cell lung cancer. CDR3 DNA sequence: TGCAGGGTTGAAGGACATCTGAAAACAGACTTGCATACGCAGTATTTT. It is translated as CRVEGHLKTDLHTQYF.